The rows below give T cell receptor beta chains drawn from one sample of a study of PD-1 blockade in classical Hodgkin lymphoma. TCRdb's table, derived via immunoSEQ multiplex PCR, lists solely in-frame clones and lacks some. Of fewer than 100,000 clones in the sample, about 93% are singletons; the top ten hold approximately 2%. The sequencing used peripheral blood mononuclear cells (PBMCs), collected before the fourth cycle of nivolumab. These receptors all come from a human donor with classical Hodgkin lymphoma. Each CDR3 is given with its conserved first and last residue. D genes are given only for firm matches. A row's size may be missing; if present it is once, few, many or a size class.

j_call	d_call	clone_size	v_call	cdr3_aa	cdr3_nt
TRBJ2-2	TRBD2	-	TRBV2	CASSSTSGPTGELFF	TGTGCCAGCAGTTCGACTAGCGGGCCTACCGGGGAGCTGTTTTTT
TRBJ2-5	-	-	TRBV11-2	CASSFLGRGNYQETQYF	TGTGCCAGCAGCTTCCTAGGGCGGGGAAACTACCAAGAGACCCAGTACTTC
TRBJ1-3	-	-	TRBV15	CATSRDREGNTIYF	TGTGCCACCAGCAGAGACAGGGAAGGAAACACCATATATTTT
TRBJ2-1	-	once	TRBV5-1	CASSTGTYYNEQFF	TGCGCCAGCAGTACCGGCACCTACTACAATGAGCAGTTCTTC
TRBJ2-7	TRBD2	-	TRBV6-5	CASSYDSGRAYEQYF	TGTGCCAGCAGTTACGATAGCGGGAGGGCCTACGAGCAGTACTTC
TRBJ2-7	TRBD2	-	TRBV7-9	CASSTTSGNSYEQYF	TGTGCCAGCAGCACCACTAGCGGGAACTCCTACGAGCAGTACTTC
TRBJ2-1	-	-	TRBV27	CASSPLPVTYNEQFF	TGTGCCAGCAGTCCCCTCCCAGTCACCTACAATGAGCAGTTCTTC
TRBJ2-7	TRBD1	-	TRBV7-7	CASSSCQGTGGCEQYF	TGTGCTAGCAGCTCCTGCCAAGGGACAGGGGGCTGCGAGCAGTACTTC
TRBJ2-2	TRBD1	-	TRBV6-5	CASGGTGVTGELFF	TGTGCCAGCGGAGGGACAGGGGTAACCGGGGAGCTGTTTTTT
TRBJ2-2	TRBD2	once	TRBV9	CASSPSGANTGELFF	TGTGCCAGCAGCCCTAGCGGGGCGAACACCGGGGAGCTGTTTTTT
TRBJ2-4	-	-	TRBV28	CASSLRPGMGLAKNIQYF	TGTGCCAGCAGTTTACGTCCGGGAATGGGCTTAGCCAAAAACATTCAGTACTTC
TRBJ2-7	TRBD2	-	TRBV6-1	CASSDKLAGVGYEQYF	TGTGCCAGCAGTGACAAGCTAGCGGGAGTGGGCTACGAGCAGTACTTC
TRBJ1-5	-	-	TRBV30	CAWSVNPPGPLLTDSNQPQHF	TGTGCCTGGAGTGTAAACCCCCCTGGACCCTTGCTGACCGATAGCAATCAGCCCCAGCATTTT